The T cell receptor (beta chain) described here comes from a study of graft-versus-host responses after intestinal transplantation. This clone was counted between two and nine times. General study points: High graft-versus-host to host-versus-graft clonal ratios were found in allografts of patients who had graft-donor T cell macrochimerism.

Labeling with CFSE marked 200,000 or so responder cells, which were plated with 200,000 or so irradiated, violet-dye-labeled stimulator cells. Produced via immunoSEQ multiplex PCR; TCRdb's table is partial and in-frame only. The repertoire holds about 15,000 clones, with 25% to 40% as singletons. The input for sequencing was alloreactive CD8+ T cells from a mixed lymphocyte reaction culture, taken before intestinal transplant. Subset described: CFSE-low proliferating T cells sorted from roughly 6-day pre-transplant mixed lymphocyte reaction (GvH or HvG direction). The sequence was obtained from a human patient who received an intestinal transplant.

The CDR3 reads CASSFGTSGGSEQFF. The CDR3 DNA is TGTGCCAGCAGTTTCGGGACTAGCGGGGGGTCTGAGCAGTTCTTC. The chain recombines TRBV27 with TRBJ2-1, with TRBD2 matching 15 bases. Germline CDR1 reads MNHEY; CDR2 reads SMNVEV (reference sequence). The CDR3 extends over 15 amino acids. After removal of 3 bases from V and 9 bases from J, the junction contained 3 bases not matched to a gene.